The TCR beta chain described here comes from a study of cytomegalovirus exposure and HLA in healthy donors. For the study at large: Unique TCRs from HLA-typed donors, roughly 89 million of them, were held in an early data release. General study points: TCR beta V- and J-gene trimming, according to a later analysis, was linked to a missense DCLRE1C variant.

The V gene's germline CDR1 is MDHEN and CDR2 SYDVKM. V lost 4 bases and J lost 6; bases outside the gene matches: 3. CDR3 length equals 13 residues. With respect to this clone: The antigen remains undetermined. Other nucleotide sequences from this sample produce the same CDR3.

The PCR had 60 Vbeta and 13 Jbeta primers. Sequencing was performed with immunoSEQ multiplex PCR; in TCRdb, only in-frame clones are kept and a portion is missing. The sample shows more than 55,000 clones, approximately 80% of them seen only once. Input material: PBMCs. The V and J genes are TRBV28 and TRBJ1-1; 9 bases agree with TRBD1. The receptor was isolated from a woman between 35 and 50 years old in good health and CMV-seronegative. As DNA, the CDR3 is TGTGCCAGCAGTTCCGGACAGGGGCCTGAAGCTTTCTTT. It encodes CASSSGQGPEAFF.